The T cell receptor beta chain described here comes from a study of blood T cell repertoires in COVID-19. In the study overall: The origin of the acute and convalescent COVID-19 samples was the United States, Italy and Spain.

Per the original data handling: The assay estimated nucleated cells by amplifying reference gene primers. TCRdb's table, derived via immunoSEQ multiplex PCR, lists solely in-frame clones and lacks some. V and J calls and clone size are copied from that table; D and trimming were computed from the DNA. The table has around 250,000 clones, 80% to 95% seen once. Enrolled through a virtual design, the participants were between roughly 18 and 100 years of age and came from under 25 US areas. Cohorts were determined from participant-reported clinical history. The V gene lost 4 bases and the J gene lost 5 bases, with 15 bases spanning the gap. This CDR3 spans 15 amino acids. CDR1 and CDR2 (germline): SEHNR, FQNEAQ (reference sequence).

The clonotype comes from a man in his forties who had been exposed to COVID-19. The sample comprised PBMCs or T cells enriched from blood (not recorded which). The chain uses TRBV7-9 and TRBJ1-5; D not resolved. CDR3 sequence: CASSSALEKDQPQHF. The CDR3 DNA reads TGTGCCAGCAGCTCAGCCCTAGAAAAGGATCAGCCCCAGCATTTT. The variable domain in full, with the rest retrieved from reference TRBV7-9 and TRBJ1-5, is DTGVSQNPRHKITKRGQNVTFRCDPISEHNRLYWYRQTLGQGPEFLTYFQNEAQLEKSRLLSDRFSAERPKGSFSTLEIQRTEQGDSAMYLCASSSALEKDQPQHFGDGTRLSIL.